Listed below are T cell receptor beta chains from one sample, sequenced in a study of T-cell reconstitution after alpha-beta-depleted transplantation in children. TCRdb fed the PCR reads into MiXCR, producing one record per CDR3 protein. The sample shows about 250,000 distinct CDR3 sequences, more than 20% of them seen only once. Sequenced material: PBMCs, mostly from graft donor cells, taken 360 days after TCRalphabeta/CD19-depleted stem cell transplant. The receptors stem from a female patient aged 2-15 years who had a stem cell transplant for congenital amegakaryocytic thrombocytopenia, so the T cells may come from the graft donor. Both conserved end residues are part of each CDR3. A D gene is named only where the DNA matches it firmly. Not every row has a clone size; where given, it reads once, few, many or a size class.

>TRBJ2-1|few|TRBD2|TRBV5-1
CASSLEFLREGPYYNEQFF
TGCGCCAGCAGCTTGGAGTTCCTTCGGGAGGGGCCCTACTACAATGAGCAGTTCTTC
>TRBJ1-5|-|-|TRBV19
CASSVGNQPQHF
TGTGCCAGTAGTGTCGGCAATCAGCCCCAGCATTTT
>TRBJ2-3|-|TRBD1|TRBV28
CASSLIGGQGITDTQYF
TGTGCCAGCAGTTTAATAGGCGGACAGGGGATAACAGATACGCAGTATTTT
>TRBJ2-2|-|-|TRBV5-4
CASSVEGTGELFF
TGTGCCAGCAGCGTGGAGGGCACCGGGGAGCTGTTTTTT
>TRBJ2-6|few|-|TRBV12-3/TRBV12-4
CASVGGHGSGANVLTF
TGTGCCAGTGTAGGGGGGCATGGCTCTGGGGCCAACGTCCTGACTTTC
>TRBJ2-3|few|-|TRBV5-5
CASSLDQSTDTQYF
TGTGCCAGCAGCTTGGATCAAAGCACAGATACGCAGTATTTT
>TRBJ1-5|-|-|TRBV12-3/TRBV12-4
CASSLGVGNQPQHF
TGTGCCAGCAGTTTGGGGGTCGGGAACCAGCCCCAGCATTTT
>TRBJ2-1|few|TRBD2|TRBV27
CASSHGTSGSMSYNEQFF
TGTGCCAGCAGTCACGGGACTAGCGGGAGTATGTCCTACAATGAGCAGTTCTTC
>TRBJ1-5|-|-|TRBV28
CASSLGRDGQHF
TGTGCCAGCAGTCTGGGACGGGATGGCCAGCATTTT
>TRBJ2-6|few|TRBD2|TRBV27
CASSALAGGSGANVLTF
TGTGCCAGCAGTGCACTAGCGGGGGGCTCTGGGGCCAACGTCCTGACTTTC
>TRBJ2-3|few|-|TRBV21-1
CASSKGTSSTSTDTQYF
TGTGCCAGCAGCAAAGGGACTAGCAGTACTAGCACAGATACGCAGTATTTT
>TRBJ2-1|many|TRBD2|TRBV5-1
CASSFNGGREFFSNEQFF
TGCGCCAGCAGCTTTAATGGAGGGAGGGAGTTTTTTAGTAATGAGCAGTTCTTC
>TRBJ2-5|few|-|TRBV6-2/TRBV6-3
CASSGRGDKDGTQYF
TGTGCCAGCAGTGGTAGGGGGGACAAGGATGGGACCCAGTACTTC
>TRBJ1-4|few|-|TRBV2
CASSEALGRNEKLFF
TGTGCCAGCAGTGAAGCGCTGGGACGGAATGAAAAACTGTTTTTT
>TRBJ1-5|-|-|TRBV12-3/TRBV12-4
CASRLDTLERSQHF
TGTGCCAGCAGACTTGACACCCTGGAAAGATCTCAGCATTTT
>TRBJ2-7|few|TRBD1|TRBV20-1
CSASPGQGAYEQYF
TGCAGTGCTAGCCCGGGACAGGGGGCCTACGAGCAGTACTTC
>TRBJ2-1|few|-|TRBV6-1
CASSEDTGLILFF
TGTGCCAGCAGTGAAGATACAGGCCTCATACTTTTCTTC
>TRBJ2-2|few|-|TRBV6-2/TRBV6-3
CASRSGTATGELFF
TGTGCCAGCAGATCCGGGACGGCAACCGGGGAGCTGTTTTTT
>TRBJ2-5|-|-|TRBV10-3
CAILQNSGTLETQYF
TGTGCCATCCTACAGAATTCCGGGACTCTTGAGACCCAGTACTTC
>TRBJ2-6|-|-|TRBV28
CASSFSGAKRSGANVLTF
TGTGCCAGCAGTTTTTCGGGGGCGAAACGCTCTGGGGCCAACGTCCTGACTTTC
>TRBJ1-5|-|-|TRBV12-5
CASGLGRVYSNQPQHF
TGTGCTAGTGGTTTGGGGCGGGTTTATAGCAATCAGCCCCAGCATTTT
>TRBJ1-1|many|-|TRBV21-1
CARTGLEAFF
TGTGCCAGGACAGGGCTTGAAGCTTTCTTT
>TRBJ1-5|-|-|TRBV20-1
CSARDQAKAYQPQHF
TGCAGTGCTAGAGATCAGGCGAAGGCCTATCAGCCCCAGCATTTT
>TRBJ2-5|-|TRBD2|TRBV20-1
CSASSFRREEQETQYF
TGCAGTGCTAGCAGCTTCCGGCGGGAGGAACAAGAGACCCAGTACTTC
>TRBJ2-7|-|-|TRBV4-2
CASSQDLRGNEQYF
TGTGCCAGCAGCCAAGATTTGAGAGGGAACGAGCAGTACTTC
>TRBJ2-7|few|TRBD1|TRBV28
CASSSPGTVYEQYF
TGTGCCAGCAGTTCGCCCGGGACAGTCTACGAGCAGTACTTC
>TRBJ2-3|few|-|TRBV6-6
CASRQGYTQYF
TGTGCCAGCAGGCAGGGATATACGCAGTATTTT
>TRBJ1-3|-|-|TRBV12-3/TRBV12-4
CASSLQGPDTLYF
TGTGCCAGCAGTTTACAGGGGCCGGACACCTTATATTTT
>TRBJ1-4|few|-|TRBV20-1
CSATPGPKLFF
TGCAGTGCTACCCCGGGACCAAAACTGTTTTTT
>TRBJ2-4|few|-|TRBV7-6
CASSLRQGRNIQYF
TGTGCCAGCAGCTTGAGGCAGGGAAGGAACATTCAGTACTTC
>TRBJ2-7|-|-|TRBV5-1
CASSLDTTYPYEQYF
TGCGCCAGCAGCTTGGACACCACATATCCCTACGAGCAGTACTTC
>TRBJ1-6|-|-|TRBV27
CASRGLNNSPLHF
TGTGCCAGCAGGGGACTCAATAATTCACCCCTCCACTTT
>TRBJ2-1|few|TRBD2|TRBV11-3
CASSYGGNNEQFF
TGTGCCAGCAGCTACGGGGGGAACAATGAGCAGTTCTTC
>TRBJ2-3|few|-|TRBV14
CASSLHSGFRGTDTQYF
TGTGCCAGCAGCCTACATAGCGGATTTAGGGGCACAGATACGCAGTATTTT
>TRBJ1-2|-|-|TRBV6-5
CASSYGPFTTDPNYGYTF
TGTGCCAGCAGTTACGGCCCTTTCACGACAGATCCCAACTATGGCTACACCTTC
>TRBJ2-1|few|-|TRBV20-1
CSARGRPAYNEQFF
TGCAGTGCTAGGGGACGCCCGGCCTACAATGAGCAGTTCTTC
>TRBJ1-1|-|-|TRBV2
CASMLVQGSEAFF
TGTGCCAGCATGCTTGTACAGGGTTCTGAAGCTTTCTTT
>TRBJ1-3|few|-|TRBV7-9
CASSLVGYSGNTIYF
TGTGCCAGCAGCTTAGTCGGTTACTCTGGAAACACCATATATTTT
>TRBJ2-1|-|TRBD1|TRBV28
CASRPRDRGALPQFF
TGTGCCAGCAGACCCCGGGACAGGGGGGCGCTACCACAGTTCTTC
>TRBJ2-4|-|TRBD1|TRBV4-1
CASSLPWDRGNIQYF
TGCGCCAGCAGCCTGCCCTGGGACAGGGGAAACATTCAGTACTTC
>TRBJ2-2|-|TRBD2|TRBV6-2/TRBV6-3
CASSYTSGRGYRNTGELFF
TGTGCCAGCAGTTACACTAGCGGGAGGGGTTACAGGAACACCGGGGAGCTGTTTTTT
>TRBJ2-7|-|-|TRBV7-6
CASSFQDEAYEQYF
TGTGCCAGCAGCTTCCAGGACGAGGCCTACGAGCAGTACTTC
>TRBJ2-7|few|TRBD1|TRBV15
CATSKDRGLHEQYF
TGTGCCACCAGCAAAGACAGGGGGCTCCACGAGCAGTACTTC
>TRBJ2-6|few|TRBD1|TRBV4-1
CASSQGTGGQYHSGANVLTF
TGCGCCAGCAGCCAAGGGACAGGGGGCCAATACCACTCTGGGGCCAACGTCCTGACTTTC
>TRBJ1-1|-|-|TRBV5-1
CASSLGGARGTEAFF
TGCGCCAGCAGCTTGGGAGGGGCCCGTGGCACTGAAGCTTTCTTT
>TRBJ2-3|-|TRBD2|TRBV11-2
CASSLGSSGGATDTQYF
TGTGCCAGCAGCTTAGGCTCTAGCGGGGGGGCAACAGATACGCAGTATTTT
>TRBJ2-1|few|-|TRBV7-2
CASSLSWQNNEQFF
TGTGCCAGCAGCTTGTCATGGCAGAACAATGAGCAGTTCTTC
>TRBJ2-5|-|-|TRBV20-1
CSAVLEETQYF
TGCAGTGCAGTACTAGAAGAGACCCAGTACTTC
>TRBJ2-1|few|TRBD2|TRBV11-1
CASSLEPKVAGVAGNEQFF
TGTGCCAGCAGCTTAGAGCCGAAAGTAGCGGGAGTAGCAGGCAATGAGCAGTTCTTC
>TRBJ1-3|few|-|TRBV20-1
CSARPGSSGNTIYF
TGCAGTGCTCGTCCAGGGAGCTCTGGAAACACCATATATTTT
>TRBJ2-3|-|TRBD2|TRBV29-1
CSVEPSGRMTDTQYF
TGCAGCGTTGAACCTAGCGGGAGAATGACAGATACGCAGTATTTT
>TRBJ2-5|-|-|TRBV7-7
CASSRFYALGETQYF
TGTGCCAGCAGCCGATTTTATGCATTGGGAGAGACCCAGTACTTC
>TRBJ1-1|-|-|TRBV28
CASSSEGELNTEAFF
TGTGCCAGCAGTTCTGAGGGGGAGCTAAACACTGAAGCTTTCTTT
>TRBJ2-1|many|-|TRBV5-1
CASSPTWGNEQFF
TGCGCCAGCAGCCCGACTTGGGGGAATGAGCAGTTCTTC
>TRBJ2-7|-|TRBD2|TRBV28
CASTALGLADSYEQYF
TGTGCCAGCACCGCCTTGGGGCTAGCGGACTCCTACGAGCAGTACTTC
>TRBJ2-7|once|TRBD1|TRBV5-5
CASSPGWARGSSYEQYF
TGTGCCAGCAGCCCCGGTTGGGCCAGGGGGAGCTCCTACGAGCAGTACTTC
>TRBJ2-3|-|-|TRBV20-1
CSATTGTSSTDTQYF
TGCAGTGCTACAACCGGGACTTCTAGCACAGATACGCAGTATTTT
>TRBJ2-7|-|TRBD1|TRBV27
CASGSYGTGGASLEQYF
TGTGCCAGCGGGAGTTATGGGACAGGGGGCGCGAGTTTGGAGCAGTACTTC